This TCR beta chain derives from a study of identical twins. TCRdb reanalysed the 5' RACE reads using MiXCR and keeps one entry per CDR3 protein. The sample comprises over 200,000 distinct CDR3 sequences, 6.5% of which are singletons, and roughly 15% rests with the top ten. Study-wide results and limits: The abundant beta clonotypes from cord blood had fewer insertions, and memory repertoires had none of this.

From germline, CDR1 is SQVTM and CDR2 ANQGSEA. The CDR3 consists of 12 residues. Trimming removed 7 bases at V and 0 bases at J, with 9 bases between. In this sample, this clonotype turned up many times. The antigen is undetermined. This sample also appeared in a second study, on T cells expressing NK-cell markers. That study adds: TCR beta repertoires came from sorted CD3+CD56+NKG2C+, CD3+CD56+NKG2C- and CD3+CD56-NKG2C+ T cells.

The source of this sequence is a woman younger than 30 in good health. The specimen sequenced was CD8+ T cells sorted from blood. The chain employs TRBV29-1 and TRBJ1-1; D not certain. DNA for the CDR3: TGCAGCGCCTCTAGGTTGAACACTGAAGCTTTCTTT. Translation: CSASRLNTEAFF.